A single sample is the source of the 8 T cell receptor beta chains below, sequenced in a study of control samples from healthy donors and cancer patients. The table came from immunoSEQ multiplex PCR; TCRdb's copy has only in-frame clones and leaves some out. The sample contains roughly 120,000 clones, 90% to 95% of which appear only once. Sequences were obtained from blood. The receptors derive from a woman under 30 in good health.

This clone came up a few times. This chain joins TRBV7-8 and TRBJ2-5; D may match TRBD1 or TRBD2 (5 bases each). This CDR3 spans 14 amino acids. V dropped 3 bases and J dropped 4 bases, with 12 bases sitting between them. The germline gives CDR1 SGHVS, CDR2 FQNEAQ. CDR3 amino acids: CASSFRGAGETQYF. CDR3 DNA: TGTGCCAGCAGCTTCCGGGGCGCGGGAGAGACCCAGTACTTC.

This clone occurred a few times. The CDR3 bases are TGCGCCAGCAGCTCAGGGTCAGGGAACCTACAAGAGACCCAGTACTTC. Residues: CASSSGSGNLQETQYF. This sequence joins TRBV5-1 and TRBJ2-5; perhaps TRBD1 as D (5 bases). The CDR3 runs to 16 residues. Germline CDR1 SGHRS, CDR2 YFSETQ. Trimming shortened V by 3 bases and J by 2 bases, and 17 bases separated the two germline ends.

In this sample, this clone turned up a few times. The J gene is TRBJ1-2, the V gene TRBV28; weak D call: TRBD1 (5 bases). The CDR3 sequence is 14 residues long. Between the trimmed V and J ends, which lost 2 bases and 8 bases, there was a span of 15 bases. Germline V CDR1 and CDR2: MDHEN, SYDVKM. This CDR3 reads CASSLGRAPRGYTF. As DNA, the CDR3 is TGTGCCAGCAGTTTAGGCAGGGCCCCACGGGGCTACACCTTC.

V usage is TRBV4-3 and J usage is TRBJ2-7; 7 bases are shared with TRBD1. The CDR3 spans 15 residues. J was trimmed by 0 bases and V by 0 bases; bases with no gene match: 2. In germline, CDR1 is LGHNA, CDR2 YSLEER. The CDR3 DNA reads TGCGCCAGCAGCCAAGACCGACAGGGCTCCTACGAGCAGTACTTC. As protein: CASSQDRQGSYEQYF.

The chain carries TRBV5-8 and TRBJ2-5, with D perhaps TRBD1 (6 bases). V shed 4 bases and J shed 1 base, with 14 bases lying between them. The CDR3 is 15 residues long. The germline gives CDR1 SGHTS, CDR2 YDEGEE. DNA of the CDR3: TGTGCCAGCAGCCAACAGGGATACCTCCAAGAGACCCAGTACTTC. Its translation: CASSQQGYLQETQYF.

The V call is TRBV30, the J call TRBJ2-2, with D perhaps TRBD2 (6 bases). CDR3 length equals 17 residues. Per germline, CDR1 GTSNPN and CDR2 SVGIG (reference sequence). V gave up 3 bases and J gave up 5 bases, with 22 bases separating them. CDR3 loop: CAWRNRTGLRRTGELFF. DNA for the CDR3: TGTGCCTGGAGGAATAGGACGGGACTCCGGAGGACCGGGGAGCTGTTTTTT.

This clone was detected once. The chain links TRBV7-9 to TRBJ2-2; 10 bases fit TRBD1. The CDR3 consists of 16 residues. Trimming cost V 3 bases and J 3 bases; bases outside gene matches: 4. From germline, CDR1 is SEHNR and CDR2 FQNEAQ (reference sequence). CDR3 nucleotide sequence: TGTGCCAGCAGCTTGGGGGACAGGGGATACACCGGGGAGCTGTTTTTT. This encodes CASSLGDRGYTGELFF.

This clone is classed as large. The CDR3 is CASRGGTSGANVLTF. The CDR3, as DNA: TGTGCCAGCAGAGGGGGTACCTCTGGGGCCAACGTCCTGACTTTC. This chain uses TRBV9 with TRBJ2-6; D perhaps matches TRBD1 (6 bases). Trimming shortened V by 5 bases and J by 0 bases, and 9 bases separated the two germline ends. The CDR3 loop spans 15 amino acids. Germline loops: CDR1 SGDLS, CDR2 YYNGEE.